Below are 15 T cell receptor beta chains sequenced from a single sample in a study of identical twins. MiXCR was run by TCRdb on the 5' RACE reads, yielding one entry per CDR3 protein. In the table there are 1.5 million to 2 million distinct CDR3 sequences, roughly 35% of which are singletons. Sequenced material: cord blood. The receptors shown here come from a newborn girl in good health.

This clonotype was counted only a few times. The chain links TRBV27 to TRBJ2-5; a weak D match, TRBD1 (5 bases). V was cut by 6 bases and J by 0 bases, with 17 bases left in between. Germline V gene data show CDR1 as MNHEY and CDR2 as SMNVEV (reference sequence). This CDR3 is 16 amino acids long. The CDR3 reads CASSPPTALYQETQYF. The CDR3 DNA follows: TGTGCCAGCAGCCCCCCGACAGCCTTGTACCAAGAGACCCAGTACTTC.

With respect to this clonotype: A single base separates this from a much larger clone, so it may be a read error. The V gene is TRBV4-2, the J gene TRBJ2-1; D is uncertain. The V end lost 0 bases, the J end lost 5 bases, and 5 bases lay between the germline ends. CDR3 length: 13 amino acids. CDR1 LGHNA and CDR2 YNFKEQ come from the germline V gene. CDR3 DNA sequence: TGTGCCAGCAGCCAAGATCATAACAATGAGCAGTTCTTC. Protein: CASSQDHNNEQFF.

The table lists this clonotype with a count of one. The junction differs from germline at one of its ends, possibly a read error. J is TRBJ1-1 and V is TRBV7-7, with unresolved D. The CDR3 runs 15 residues. Germline lookup yields CDR1 SSHAT and CDR2 FNYEAQ (reference sequence). CDR3 residues: CASSPIRRFDTEAFF. DNA for the CDR3: TGTGCTAGCAGCCCCATCCGCAGGTTTGACACTGAAGCTTTCTTT.

The CDR3 DNA follows: TGTGCCAGCAGTACCGGACAGCTACTCCTTGATGTCTACACCTTC. Translation: CASSTGQLLLDVYTF. The V call is TRBV6-2 or TRBV6-3, the J call TRBJ1-2; D is possibly TRBD1 (6 bases). Between the trimmed V and J ends, which lost 5 bases and 10 bases, there was a span of 23 bases. The CDR3 sequence is 15 residues long. From germline, CDR1 is MNHEY and CDR2 SVGEGT.

The chain recombines TRBV25-1 with TRBJ1-1, with D hard to call. The V end lost 1 base, the J end lost 4 bases, and 7 bases lay between the germline ends. The CDR3 consists of 13 residues. Germline V lookup: CDR1 MGHDK, CDR2 SYGVNS. Here the CDR3 DNA reads TGTGCCAGCAGTGAATTGGACTTCACTGAAGCTTTCTTT. Amino acids: CASSELDFTEAFF.

The chain combines TRBV20-1 with TRBJ2-5, with 10 bases lining up with TRBD2. The trim removed 5 bases at V and 5 bases at J, leaving 11 bases unmatched. Looked up from germline, CDR1 is DFQATT and CDR2 is SNEGSKA (reference sequence). The CDR3 loop spans 15 amino acids. CDR3 sequence: CSAPSSGRRFETQYF. CDR3 sequence (DNA): TGCAGTGCTCCCTCTAGCGGGAGACGCTTCGAGACCCAGTACTTC.

CDR3 sequence reads: CSAEGPRLQETQYF. The CDR3 DNA reads as TGCAGCGCCGAAGGGCCTAGACTCCAAGAGACCCAGTACTTC. V usage is TRBV29-1 and J usage is TRBJ2-5; no reliable D call. V was shortened by 7 bases and J by 1 base, with 16 bases between the two germline ends. In germline, CDR1 is SQVTM, CDR2 ANQGSEA. This CDR3 comprises 14 residues.

The chain couples TRBV6-1 to TRBJ1-6; no clear D. The CDR3 is 10 residues long. Trimming removed 1 base at V and 18 bases at J, with 7 bases between. Germline values: CDR1 MNHNS, CDR2 SASEGT. The DNA for the CDR3 is TGTGCCAGCAGTGAAGGGCCATACCACTTT. It codes for CASSEGPYHF.

This clonotype was observed at least ten times. The CDR3 DNA reads TGCGCCAGCAGCTTGAGGTTCCGAGAGACCCAGTACTTC. This translates into CASSLRFRETQYF. The rearrangement joins TRBV5-1 to TRBJ2-5; D remains ambiguous. V was pared by 1 base and J by 4 bases, with 8 bases between. Germline CDR1 and CDR2: SGHRS and YFSETQ. This CDR3 is 13 amino acids long.

This clonotype was counted between two and nine times. The chain recombines TRBV11-3 with TRBJ2-1, with 14 bases identical to TRBD2. The V gene end was trimmed by 5 bases and the J gene end by 8 bases; junction bases not matched to a gene: 8. The germline CDR1 and CDR2 sequences are SGHNT and YENEEA. CDR3 size: 16 residues. In DNA form, the CDR3 reads TGTGCCAGCAGCCCCCGGACTAGCGGGAGGAGGCATGAGCAGTTCTTC. Protein product: CASSPRTSGRRHEQFF.

There are many counts of this clonotype. The chain combines TRBV12-3 or TRBV12-4 with TRBJ2-5; 9 nucleotides agree with TRBD2. The length of the CDR3 is 14 residues. V was clipped by 6 bases and J by 2 bases; unmatched bases: 4. CDR3 DNA: TGTGCCAGCAGCCTAGCGGGACCGCAAGAGACCCAGTACTTC. This sequence encodes CASSLAGPQETQYF.

The genes are TRBV2 and TRBJ2-1, with D possibly TRBD2 on 6 matching bases. CDR1 and CDR2 from the germline V gene are SNHLY and FYNNEI. V was cut by 8 bases and J by 7 bases, with 9 bases left in between. The CDR3 runs to 11 residues. CDR3 in amino acids: CASGGSNEQFF. The CDR3 DNA reads as TGTGCCAGCGGGGGGAGTAATGAGCAGTTCTTC.

The rearrangement joins TRBV5-1 to TRBJ2-3, with 9 positions matching TRBD2. Trimming at V came to 0 bases and at J to 1 base, leaving 6 bases not matched to a gene. Germline CDR1 is SGHRS and CDR2 is YFSETQ. The CDR3 is 17 amino acids. CDR3: CASSLAGSSGGTDTQYF. The CDR3 DNA sequence: TGCGCCAGCAGCTTGGCCGGATCTAGCGGGGGCACAGATACGCAGTATTTT.

In this sample, this clonotype turned up many times. This chain connects TRBV28 to TRBJ2-4; no firm D call. In germline, CDR1 is MDHEN, CDR2 SYDVKM. This CDR3 spans 13 amino acids. With 6 bases removed from V and 0 bases from J, the gap between germline ends came to 6 bases. The DNA for the CDR3 is TGTGCCAGCAGGGAAATAGCCAAAAACATTCAGTACTTC. Encoded protein: CASREIAKNIQYF. Based on the CDR3 plus reference TRBV28 and TRBJ2-4, the full variable domain is DVKVTQSSRYLVKRTGEKVFLECVQDMDHENMFWYRQDPGLGLRLIYFSYDVKMKEKGDIPEGYSVSREKKERFSLILESASTNQTSMYLCASREIAKNIQYFGAGTRLSVL.

This clonotype was counted only a few times. The gene calls are TRBV10-3 and TRBJ1-5, with D unresolved. Looked up from germline, CDR1 is ENHRY and CDR2 is SYGVKD. The germline V and J ends were trimmed by 3 bases and 6 bases, with 12 bases remaining between them. The CDR3 contains 14 residues. CDR3 DNA: TGTGCCATCAGTGAACTAAGGGTGGCTCAGCCCCAGCATTTT. Its protein product is CAISELRVAQPQHF.